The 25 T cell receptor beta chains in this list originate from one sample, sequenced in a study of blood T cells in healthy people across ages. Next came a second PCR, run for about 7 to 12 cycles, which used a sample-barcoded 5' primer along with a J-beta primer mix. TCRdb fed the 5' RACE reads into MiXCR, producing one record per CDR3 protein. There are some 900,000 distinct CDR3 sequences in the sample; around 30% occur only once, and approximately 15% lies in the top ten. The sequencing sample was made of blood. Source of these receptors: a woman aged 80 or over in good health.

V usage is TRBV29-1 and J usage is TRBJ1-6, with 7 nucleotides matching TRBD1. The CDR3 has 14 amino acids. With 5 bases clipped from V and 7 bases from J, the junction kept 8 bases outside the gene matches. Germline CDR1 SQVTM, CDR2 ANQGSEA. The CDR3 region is CSVQGGGVNSPLHF. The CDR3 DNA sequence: TGCAGCGTTCAAGGGGGCGGTGTAAATTCACCCCTCCACTTT.

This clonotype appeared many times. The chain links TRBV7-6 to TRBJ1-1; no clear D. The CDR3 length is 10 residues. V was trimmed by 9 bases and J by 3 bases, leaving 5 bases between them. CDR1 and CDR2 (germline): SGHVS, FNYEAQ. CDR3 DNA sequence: TGTGCCAGTATGGACACTGAAGCTTTCTTT. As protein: CASMDTEAFF.

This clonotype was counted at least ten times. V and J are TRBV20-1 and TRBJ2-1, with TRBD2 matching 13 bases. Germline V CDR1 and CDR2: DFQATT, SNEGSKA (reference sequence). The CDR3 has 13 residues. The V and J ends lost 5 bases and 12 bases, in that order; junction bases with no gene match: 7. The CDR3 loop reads CSAAGLAGQTQFF. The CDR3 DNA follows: TGCAGTGCTGCGGGACTAGCGGGGCAGACGCAGTTCTTC.

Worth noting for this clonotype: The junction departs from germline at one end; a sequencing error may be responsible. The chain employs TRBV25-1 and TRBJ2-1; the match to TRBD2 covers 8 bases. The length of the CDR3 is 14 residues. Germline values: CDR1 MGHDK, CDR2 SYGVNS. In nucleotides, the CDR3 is TGTGCCATCAGTGAGGTGCGGGAGGCAAATGAGCAGTTCTTC. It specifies CAISEVREANEQFF.

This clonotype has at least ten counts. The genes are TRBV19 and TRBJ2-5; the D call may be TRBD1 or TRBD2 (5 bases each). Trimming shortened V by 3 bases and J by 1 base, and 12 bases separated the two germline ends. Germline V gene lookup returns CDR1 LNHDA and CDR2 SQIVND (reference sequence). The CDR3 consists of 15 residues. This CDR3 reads CASSIGDGVQETQYF. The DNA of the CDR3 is TGTGCCAGTAGTATTGGGGACGGAGTCCAAGAGACCCAGTACTTC.

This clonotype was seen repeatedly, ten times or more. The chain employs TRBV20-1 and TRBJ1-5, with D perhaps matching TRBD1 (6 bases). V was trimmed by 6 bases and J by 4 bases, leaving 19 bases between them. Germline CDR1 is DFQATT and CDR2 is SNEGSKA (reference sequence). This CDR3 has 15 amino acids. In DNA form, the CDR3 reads TGCAGTGCCCTCGGATCAGGGGCGAGAAATCAGCCCCAGCATTTT. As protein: CSALGSGARNQPQHF.

This CDR3 is CASSLDSGGASAQYF. The DNA for the CDR3 is TGTGCCAGCAGCTTAGATAGCGGGGGGGCCTCCGCGCAGTATTTT. The rearrangement uses TRBV7-9 and TRBJ2-3, with 11 positions matching TRBD2. Germline assignment: CDR1 SEHNR and CDR2 FQNEAQ (reference sequence). The CDR3 runs to 15 residues. Trimming removed 1 base from V and 10 bases from J; junction bases left unmatched: 7.

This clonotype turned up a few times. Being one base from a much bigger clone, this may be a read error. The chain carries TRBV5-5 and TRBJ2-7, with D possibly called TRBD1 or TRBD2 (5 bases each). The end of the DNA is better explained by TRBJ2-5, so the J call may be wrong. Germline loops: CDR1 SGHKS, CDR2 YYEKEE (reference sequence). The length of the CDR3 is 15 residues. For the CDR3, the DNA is TGTGCCGGCACCAGACCGGGACCCACGGGAGAGACCCAGTACTTC. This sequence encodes CAGTRPGPTGETQYF.

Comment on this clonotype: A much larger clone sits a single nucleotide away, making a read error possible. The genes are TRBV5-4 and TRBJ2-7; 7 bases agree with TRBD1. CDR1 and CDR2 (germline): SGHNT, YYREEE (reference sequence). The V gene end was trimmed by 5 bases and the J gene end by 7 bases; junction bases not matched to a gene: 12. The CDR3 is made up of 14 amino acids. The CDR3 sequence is CASSSPGQYNEQYF. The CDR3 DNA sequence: TGTGCCAGCAGTTCACCGGGACAGTACAATGAGCAGTACTTC.

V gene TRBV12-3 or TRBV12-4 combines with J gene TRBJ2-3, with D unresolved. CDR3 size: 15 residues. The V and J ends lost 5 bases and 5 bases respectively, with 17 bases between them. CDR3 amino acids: CASSLRSPKGDTQYF. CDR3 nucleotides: TGTGCCAGCAGTCTCCGGAGCCCAAAAGGAGATACGCAGTATTTT.

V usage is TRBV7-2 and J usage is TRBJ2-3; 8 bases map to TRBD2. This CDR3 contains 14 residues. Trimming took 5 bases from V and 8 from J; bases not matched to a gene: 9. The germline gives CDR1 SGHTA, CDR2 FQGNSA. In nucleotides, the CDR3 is TGTGCCAGCAGCACGGGGGGCACTAGCGGTACGCAGTATTTT. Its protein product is CASSTGGTSGTQYF.

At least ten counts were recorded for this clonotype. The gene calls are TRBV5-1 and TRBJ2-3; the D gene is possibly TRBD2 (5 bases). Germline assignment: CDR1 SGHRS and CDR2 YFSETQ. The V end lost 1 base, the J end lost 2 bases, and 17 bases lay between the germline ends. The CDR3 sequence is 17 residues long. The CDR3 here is CASSLSKGTRNTDTQYF. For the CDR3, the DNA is TGCGCCAGCAGCTTGAGCAAGGGTACTAGAAACACAGATACGCAGTATTTT.

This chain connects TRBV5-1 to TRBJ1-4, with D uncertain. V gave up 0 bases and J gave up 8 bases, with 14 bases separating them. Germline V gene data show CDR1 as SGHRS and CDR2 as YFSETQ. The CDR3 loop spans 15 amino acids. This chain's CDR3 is CASSLGEGIYEKLFF. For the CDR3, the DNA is TGCGCCAGCAGCTTGGGCGAGGGAATCTACGAAAAACTGTTTTTT. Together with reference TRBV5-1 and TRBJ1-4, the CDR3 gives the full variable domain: KAGVTQTPRYLIKTRGQQVTLSCSPISGHRSVSWYQQTPGQGLQFLFEYFSETQRNKGNFPGRFSGRQFSNSRSEMNVSTLELGDSALYLCASSLGEGIYEKLFFGSGTQLSVL.

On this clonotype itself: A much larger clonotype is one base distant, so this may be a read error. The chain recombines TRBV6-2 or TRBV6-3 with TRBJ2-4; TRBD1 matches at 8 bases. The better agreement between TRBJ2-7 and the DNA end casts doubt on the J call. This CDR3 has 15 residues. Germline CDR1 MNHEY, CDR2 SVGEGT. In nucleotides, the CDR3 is TGTGCCAGCAGTTCCCGGGACAGGCAGCGGAACGAGCAGTACTTC. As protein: CASSSRDRQRNEQYF.

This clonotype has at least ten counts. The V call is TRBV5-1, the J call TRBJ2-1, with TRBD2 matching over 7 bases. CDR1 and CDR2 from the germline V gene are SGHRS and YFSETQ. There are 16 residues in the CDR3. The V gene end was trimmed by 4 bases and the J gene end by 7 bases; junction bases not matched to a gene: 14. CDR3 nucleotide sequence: TGCGCCAGCAGCCCCCCCGAGCTAGCGGTTAAAAATGAGCAGTTCTTC. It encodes CASSPPELAVKNEQFF.

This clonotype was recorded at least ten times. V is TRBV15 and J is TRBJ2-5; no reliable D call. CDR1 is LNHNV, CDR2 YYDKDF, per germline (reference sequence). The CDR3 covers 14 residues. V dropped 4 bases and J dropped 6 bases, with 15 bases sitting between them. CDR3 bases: TGTGCCACCAGCACCCGTAGGCAGTACCAGACCCAGTACTTC. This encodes CATSTRRQYQTQYF.

CDR3 sequence (DNA): TGCGCCAGCAGCCAGGCAATCTTGGACCGCCGTTTTTATAGCAATCAGCCCCAGCATTTT. Translation: CASSQAILDRRFYSNQPQHF. This chain links TRBV4-1 with TRBJ1-5; no clear D gene. This CDR3 spans 20 amino acids. Trimming removed 3 bases at V and 0 bases at J, with 24 bases between. Germline V gives CDR1 MGHRA, CDR2 YSYEKL.

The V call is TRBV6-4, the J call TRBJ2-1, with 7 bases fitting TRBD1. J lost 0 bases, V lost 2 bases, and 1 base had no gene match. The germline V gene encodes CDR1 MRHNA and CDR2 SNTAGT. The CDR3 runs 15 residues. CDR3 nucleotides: TGTGCCAGCAGTGACGGGGACAGCTCCTACAATGAGCAGTTCTTC. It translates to CASSDGDSSYNEQFF.

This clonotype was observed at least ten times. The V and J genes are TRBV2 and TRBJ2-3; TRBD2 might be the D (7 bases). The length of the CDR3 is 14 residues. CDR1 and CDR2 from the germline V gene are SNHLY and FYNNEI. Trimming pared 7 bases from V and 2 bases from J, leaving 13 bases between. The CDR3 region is CASKGRDITDTQYF. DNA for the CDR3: TGTGCCAGCAAAGGGAGGGACATCACAGATACGCAGTATTTT.

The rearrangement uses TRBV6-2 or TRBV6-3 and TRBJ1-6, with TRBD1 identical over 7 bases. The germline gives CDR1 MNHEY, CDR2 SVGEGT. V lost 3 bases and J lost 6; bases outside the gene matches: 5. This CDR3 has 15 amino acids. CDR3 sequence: CASSYGTAINSPLHF. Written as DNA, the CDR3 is TGTGCCAGCAGTTATGGGACAGCGATTAATTCACCCCTCCACTTT.

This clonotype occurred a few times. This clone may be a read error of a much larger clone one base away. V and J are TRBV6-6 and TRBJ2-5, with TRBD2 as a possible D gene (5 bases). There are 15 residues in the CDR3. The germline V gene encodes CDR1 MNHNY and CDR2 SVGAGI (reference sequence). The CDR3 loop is CASSYYRGLQETRYF. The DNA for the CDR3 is TGTGCCAGCAGTTACTACAGAGGGCTTCAAGAGACCCGGTACTTC.

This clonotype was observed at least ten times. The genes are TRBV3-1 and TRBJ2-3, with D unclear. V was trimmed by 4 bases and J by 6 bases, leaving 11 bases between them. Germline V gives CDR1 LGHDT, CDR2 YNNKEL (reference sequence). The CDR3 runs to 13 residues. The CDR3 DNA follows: TGTGCCAGCAGCCCTGCTTTGGGGGATACGCAGTATTTT. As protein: CASSPALGDTQYF.

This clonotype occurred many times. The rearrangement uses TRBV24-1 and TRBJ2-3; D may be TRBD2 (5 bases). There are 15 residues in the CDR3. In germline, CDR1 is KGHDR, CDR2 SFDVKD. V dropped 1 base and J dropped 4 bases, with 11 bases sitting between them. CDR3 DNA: TGTGCCACCAGTGATTTTACGGGAAGCGCAGATACGCAGTATTTT. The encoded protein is CATSDFTGSADTQYF.

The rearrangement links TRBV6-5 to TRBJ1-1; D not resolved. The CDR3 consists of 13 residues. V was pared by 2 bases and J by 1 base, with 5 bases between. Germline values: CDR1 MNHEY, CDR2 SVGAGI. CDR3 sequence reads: CASSYVWNTEAFF. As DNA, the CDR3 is TGTGCCAGCAGTTACGTGTGGAACACTGAAGCTTTCTTT.

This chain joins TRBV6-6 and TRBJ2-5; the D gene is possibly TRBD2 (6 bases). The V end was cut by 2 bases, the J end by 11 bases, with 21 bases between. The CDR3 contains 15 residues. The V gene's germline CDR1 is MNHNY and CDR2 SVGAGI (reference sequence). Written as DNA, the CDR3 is TGTGCCAGCAGTTACCAGACTAGGGTGGGGAATGAGCAGTACTTC. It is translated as CASSYQTRVGNEQYF.